The rows below give T cell receptor beta chains drawn from one sample of a study of radiation and T cells in renal cell carcinoma. Clones were read by immunoSEQ multiplex PCR, and TCRdb kept only the in-frame ones, dropping some. The sample lists about 19,000 clones, approximately 60% occurring once. Sequences were derived from tumor tissue, sampled from a patient whose treatment included radiotherapy and nephrectomy. These receptors were obtained from a woman in her 70s with renal cell carcinoma. CDR3s include the opening cysteine and the closing phenylalanine or tryptophan. Fields, in order: D gene, J gene, clone size, V gene, CDR3 DNA, CDR3 protein. A D gene is named only where the DNA matches it firmly. Clone sizes are given selectively: once, few, many, or a class where the clone is expanded.

- | TRBJ1-1 | - | TRBV2 | TGTGCCAGCAGTGAATGGGGAGTGAACACTGAAGCTTTCTTT | CASSEWGVNTEAFF
- | TRBJ2-2 | - | TRBV6-1 | TGTGCCAGCAGCCGGGACAAGAACACCGGGGAGCTGTTTTTT | CASSRDKNTGELFF
- | TRBJ2-7 | - | TRBV7-9 | TGTGCCAGCAGCTTAGCGGGAGAGATCTACGAGCAGTACTTC | CASSLAGEIYEQYF
TRBD1 | TRBJ1-5 | - | TRBV19 | TGTGCCAGTAGTAGGACAGGGGACACCAATCAGCCCCAGCATTTT | CASSRTGDTNQPQHF
TRBD1 | TRBJ1-6 | - | TRBV10-3 | TGTGCCATCAGTGAATTCACAGGGGCGGGTGGATCACCCCTCCACTTT | CAISEFTGAGGSPLHF
- | TRBJ1-1 | - | TRBV18 | TGTGCCAGCTCACCAGGGTTGAACACTGAAGCTTTCTTT | CASSPGLNTEAFF
- | TRBJ2-5 | - | TRBV7-9 | TGTGCCAGCAGCCCAGCCAGGGAGCAAGAGACCCAGTACTTC | CASSPAREQETQYF
TRBD1 | TRBJ2-7 | - | TRBV27 | TGTGCCAGCCGCCCGAAGGGGGCGTACAGCCACGAGCAGTACTTC | CASRPKGAYSHEQYF
- | TRBJ1-5 | - | TRBV7-8 | TGTGCCAGCAGCTATAACGGACAGTCTTATAGCAATCAGCCCCAGCATTTT | CASSYNGQSYSNQPQHF
- | TRBJ1-5 | - | TRBV2 | TGTGCCAGCAGTGTGGCGGTAAGCAATCAGCCCCAGCATTTT | CASSVAVSNQPQHF
- | TRBJ2-7 | - | TRBV6-5 | TGTGCCAGCGGGGGGTCCAGTAGGGCCCCCTACGAGCAGTACTTC | CASGGSSRAPYEQYF
- | TRBJ2-7 | - | TRBV29-1 | TGCAGCGTTTTGGCAGGTCCCTCCTACGAGCAGTACTTC | CSVLAGPSYEQYF
- | TRBJ2-7 | - | TRBV10-3 | TGTGCCATCAGTGAGGAAGGGGGCTACGAGCAGTACTTC | CAISEEGGYEQYF
- | TRBJ2-6 | few | TRBV9 | TGTGCCAGCAGCGGAGACAGAGGGGCCTCTGCGGCCAACGTCCTGACTTTC | CASSGDRGASAANVLTF
- | TRBJ2-7 | - | TRBV5-1 | TGCGCCAGCAGCTTGGAGGGGGGGAGCCCACCCTACGAGCAGTACTTC | CASSLEGGSPPYEQYF
- | TRBJ2-7 | - | TRBV28 | TGTGCCACGGGCAACTCATACGAGCAGTACTTC | CATGNSYEQYF
TRBD2 | TRBJ2-5 | - | TRBV19 | TGTGCCAGTAGTATCCTAGCGGGCGACCAAGAGACCCAGTACTTC | CASSILAGDQETQYF
- | TRBJ1-1 | - | TRBV6-5 | TGTGCCAGCAGTTACTCGTATTCCTCGATCCGATTTGAAGCTTTCTTT | CASSYSYSSIRFEAFF
TRBD1 | TRBJ2-7 | - | TRBV10-3 | TGTGCCATCAGACCGGGACAGGGGGTTTCCTACGAGCAGTACTTC | CAIRPGQGVSYEQYF
- | TRBJ2-3 | - | TRBV7-8 | TGTGCCAGCAGCTTAGTCGGGGGCCCTAGCACAGATACGCAGTATTTT | CASSLVGGPSTDTQYF
TRBD2 | TRBJ2-3 | - | TRBV5-4 | TGTGCCAGCAGCAGGACTAGCGGGGGAGATACGCAGTATTTT | CASSRTSGGDTQYF
- | TRBJ1-1 | - | TRBV6-5 | TGTGCCAGCAGTTACAGCCACGAGGGGCGCACTGAAGCTTTCTTT | CASSYSHEGRTEAFF
TRBD1 | TRBJ1-5 | - | TRBV19 | TGTGCCAGTAGTAGCCAGGGGGCAAGCAATCAGCCCCAGCATTTT | CASSSQGASNQPQHF
- | TRBJ2-7 | few | TRBV4-2 | TGTGCCAGCAGCCAAGCTAGCACTTACGAGCAGTACTTC | CASSQASTYEQYF
- | TRBJ2-7 | - | TRBV14 | TGTGCCAGCAGCCAACTCAGGGGTTACGAGCAGTACTTC | CASSQLRGYEQYF
- | TRBJ1-4 | - | TRBV21-1 | TGTGCCAGCAGCACCGGAACGGGGCGAGCTAATGAAAAACTGTTTTTT | CASSTGTGRANEKLFF
TRBD2 | TRBJ2-3 | - | TRBV9 | TGTGCCAGCAGCGAGCGGGGTATGGGAGATACGCAGTATTTT | CASSERGMGDTQYF
- | TRBJ1-4 | - | TRBV27 | TGTGCCAGCAGTCCGCTCAGAGGGGCTCCGAATGAAAAACTGTTTTTT | CASSPLRGAPNEKLFF
TRBD2 | TRBJ2-3 | few | TRBV10-2 | TGCGCCAGCAGTTCTAGCGGGGGGGCCGGCGGTACGCAGTATTTT | CASSSSGGAGGTQYF
- | TRBJ2-5 | - | TRBV18 | TGTGCCAGCTCACCTCCACAGGGAAGACAAGAGACCCAGTACTTC | CASSPPQGRQETQYF
- | TRBJ1-5 | - | TRBV6-4 | TGTGCCAGCAGTGACCAGCCTGACAGCGATCAGCCCCAGCATTTT | CASSDQPDSDQPQHF
TRBD1 | TRBJ2-3 | - | TRBV12-5 | TGTGCTAGTGTACTGGACAGGGTCACAGATACGCAGTATTTT | CASVLDRVTDTQYF
TRBD1 | TRBJ1-2 | few | TRBV30 | TGTGCCTGGAGTCTTCGGACAGGGGATGGCTACACCTTC | CAWSLRTGDGYTF
- | TRBJ2-1 | once | TRBV11-2 | TGTGCCAGCAGCTTAGGTCTCCAGGGCTCCTACCTATACAATGAGCAGTTCTTC | CASSLGLQGSYLYNEQFF
- | TRBJ1-4 | few | TRBV6-5 | TGTGCCAGCAGTTATAGAGGGTCAACTAATGAAAAACTGTTTTTT | CASSYRGSTNEKLFF
TRBD2 | TRBJ2-7 | medium-sized | TRBV19 | TGTGCCAGCTCACTAGCGGGGTCCGGTTATCAGTACTTC | CASSLAGSGYQYF
- | TRBJ2-7 | - | TRBV29-1 | TGCAGCGTTGTGAAGGGTCCAGACTACGAGCAGTACTTC | CSVVKGPDYEQYF
- | TRBJ1-5 | - | TRBV5-6 | TGTGCCAGCAGCTTGCGGGGCCAGCAGCCCCAGCATTTT | CASSLRGQQPQHF
TRBD2 | TRBJ2-5 | - | TRBV18 | TGTGCCAGCTCACAGGGGACTAGCGGGGAGACCCAGTACTTC | CASSQGTSGETQYF
- | TRBJ1-5 | medium-sized | TRBV28 | TGTGCCAGCAGTTTATGGGGGGGTAGTCAGCCCCAGCATTTT | CASSLWGGSQPQHF
- | TRBJ2-3 | - | TRBV15 | TGTGCCACCAGCAGAGCGGGGTCGTATACGCAGTATTTT | CATSRAGSYTQYF
- | TRBJ2-7 | large | TRBV27 | TGTGCCAGCAGTGAATCCCCGGCAGCCAGCTCCTACGAGCAGTACTTC | CASSESPAASSYEQYF
- | TRBJ2-2 | - | TRBV6-5 | TGTGCCAGCAGTATTGAATACAGGAACACCGGGGAGCTGTTTTTT | CASSIEYRNTGELFF
TRBD2 | TRBJ2-3 | once | TRBV28 | TGTGCCAGCAGTTTAAGAGCGGGGGGGCAGGGTGAAGATACGCAGTATTTT | CASSLRAGGQGEDTQYF
TRBD1 | TRBJ2-5 | - | TRBV5-1 | TGCGCCAGCATGCAAGTGGGACAGGGGGGAGAGACCCAGTACTTC | CASMQVGQGGETQYF